This TCR beta chain emerged from a study of cytotoxic CD8 clonotypes in ibrutinib-treated CLL (TCRdb year 2021). Notes on the research overall: In this cohort, approximately 15 patients were treatment-naive and under 13 were relapsed/refractory, while about 17 had unmutated IGHV. Responses were partial in some 24 patients and complete in 2; after median approximately 5.5 years follow-up, approximately 15 stayed in remission and around 12 progressed. The response samples were drawn at a median of approximately twelve months into treatment, with a range of about 6 to 36 months. Samples averaged 255,043 productive templates and more than 85,000 productive rearrangements. Of the 86 people in the trial, about two dozen had longitudinal samples available. Cryopreserved peripheral blood mononuclear cells were collected at three points: before therapy, at response, and at either sustained remission or disease progression. Patients were still on ibrutinib when every remission and progressive disease sample was collected. General findings and caveats noted by the study authors: Public clonotypes were found to be uncommon and were observed to contract or remain stable during treatment; the increase in clonality was shown to reflect expansion of private clonotypes at ibrutinib response. Baseline clonality exceeded that of age-matched healthy donors and correlated strongly with circulating CD8+ T-cell counts. Clonality increased at ibrutinib response, stayed stable in sustained remission, and fell back toward baseline at progression. Sampling times were not matched between patients in sustained remission and patients whose disease was progressing, and lymph node repertoires were not examined.

V loses 5 bases of germline sequence and J loses 4 bases, and the interval between the two ends is 23 bases. Its CDR3 holds 17 amino acids, cysteine through phenylalanine. Left in the record is the CDR3 DNA by itself, 51 bases read in frame from the first base. CDR1 and CDR2, looked up from the germline V gene (reference sequence), are MNHEY and SMNVEV. A word on this clone: Its specific antigen is unknown. No much larger clonotype is one base removed from it; base qualities were not supplied.

A MiSeq instrument was used for deep resolution sequencing, which targeted depths ranging from 1 in 1 million up to 1 in 200,000 T cells, with coverage averaging 10x for each clonotype. TCR beta libraries were generated with the immunoSEQ hsTCRB Kit. The authors processed their data as follows. Data were analyzed with ImmunoSEQ Data Assistant and ImmunoSEQ Analyzer, with V, D and J genes assigned per IMGT definitions. Clonality, which ranges from 0 to 1, was calculated by subtracting the normalized Shannon entropy of productive rearrangement frequencies from one. Public clonotype analysis was restricted to overrepresented clonotypes comprising at least 0.05% of each patient's repertoire. Thirteen age-matched healthy donor repertoires from immuneACCESS served as clonality controls. TCRdb took this table from immuneACCESS and kept in-frame rearrangements with V and J called. Such tables lack part of the clones; where checked against another copy, unresolved V genes explain under half of the gap, and the rest is unexplained. V and J calls and clone size come straight from that table; D and trimming were deduced from the DNA. For this sample the table gives over 9,000 clones, of which 79% were detected only once. The ten largest clonotypes hold about 16% of the sample.

The time point label on this specimen signifies: progressive disease on ibrutinib. For TCR beta library preparation, 1.5 to 2.5 micrograms of genomic DNA was extracted from cryopreserved PBMCs. High-throughput TCR beta sequencing was performed on longitudinal blood samples from CLL patients receiving ibrutinib monotherapy. The patients took part in an open-label, single-center phase 2 trial of ibrutinib monotherapy. The V gene is TRBV27 and the J gene is TRBJ1-1; TRBD1 is a possible D gene, resting on 5 matching bases. This TCR was recovered from a human donor with chronic lymphocytic leukemia. This material consisted of PBMCs, taken at disease progression, from a patient treated with ibrutinib. CDR3 reads: CASSPLGTAGGVTEAFF. The sequenced DNA is TGTGCCAGCAGTCCTCTCGGCACAGCAGGAGGGGTCACTGAAGCTTTCTTT.